This TCR beta chain originates from a study of cytomegalovirus exposure and HLA in healthy donors. Across the whole study: From HLA-typed donors, an early data release held around 80 million unique TCRs.

This CDR3 is built from 19 residues. V shed 3 bases, J shed 6 bases, and the junction held 20 bases outside the gene matches. Germline CDR1 is KGHSH and CDR2 is LQKENI. Overall study results and limits: Per published accounts, TCR beta sequences correctly predicted the HLA-A and HLA-B alleles of most subjects.

PCR amplification relied on 60 Vbeta primers (plus 13 Jbeta primers). TCRdb keeps only in-frame clones here, not all; method: immunoSEQ multiplex PCR. This sample contains 55,000 to 70,000 clones. A word on this clone: No antigen is known for it.

Whereas donors were nominally healthy upon sampling, unrecorded immune exposures were probable. The sequence was collected from a female donor in good health and CMV-seropositive. The sample taken for sequencing was PBMCs. The chain combines TRBV18 with TRBJ1-2; 9 bases align to TRBD1. The chain's CDR3 is CASSPIVGPRTGGADGYTF. The DNA of the CDR3 is TGTGCCAGCTCACCCATTGTGGGCCCGCGAACAGGGGGCGCGGATGGCTACACCTTC.